The 17 T cell receptor beta chains below come from one sample, sequenced in a study of OX40 agonist ivuxolimab in advanced cancers. Libraries were built with the immunoSEQ multiplex PCR assay. TCRdb took over this immuneACCESS table, retaining in-frame rearrangements with V and J assigned. Such tables are incomplete; in checked studies, under half of the missing clones stem from an unresolved V gene, and the remainder is unexplained. In this sample the table shows about 67,000 clones, roughly 87% of which occur a single time. The biggest ten clones account for about 5.1% of the sample. Source: CD4+ or CD8+ T cells sorted from blood, taken in a trial of the OX40 agonist ivuxolimab. The receptor source for this set is an adult with an advanced solid tumor such as melanoma, head and neck, liver or kidney cancer.

This chain uses TRBV4-2 with TRBJ2-3; D gene unclear. The V end was cut by 0 bases, the J end by 2 bases, with 6 bases between. The CDR3 runs 14 residues. Germline V gene sequence: CDR1 LGHNA, CDR2 YNFKEQ. In DNA form, the CDR3 reads TGTGCCAGCAGCCAAGATAACCCCACAGATACGCAGTATTTT. It specifies CASSQDNPTDTQYF.

The chain carries TRBV6-5 and TRBJ1-3; D not certain. Trimming removed 6 bases from V and 3 bases from J, with 12 bases in between. CDR1 is MNHEY and CDR2 is SVGAGI in the germline V gene. There are 14 residues in the CDR3. The CDR3 DNA is TGTGCCAGCAGGGACCAGTTGGGTGGAAACACCATATATTTT. This encodes CASRDQLGGNTIYF.

In this sample, this clone turned up once. The chain is built from TRBV29-1 and TRBJ2-5; the D is unclear. The CDR3 covers 11 residues. CDR1 is SQVTM, CDR2 ANQGSEA, per germline. Trimming took off 4 bases at V and 5 bases at J, with 8 bases between the two ends. The CDR3 DNA reads as TGCAGCGTTGCACATTTGGAGACCCAGTACTTC. Translation: CSVAHLETQYF.

The chain is built from TRBV7-3 and TRBJ2-5; D not resolved. The germline V and J ends were trimmed by 5 bases and 4 bases, with 8 bases remaining between them. Germline CDR1 is SGHTA and CDR2 is FQGTGA. CDR3 length: 12 residues. CDR3 nucleotide sequence: TGTGCCAGCAGCAAAAACGGAGAGACCCAGTACTTC. This encodes CASSKNGETQYF.

The rearrangement links TRBV9 to TRBJ1-1; tentative D call: TRBD1 (5 bases). This CDR3 contains 15 residues. The germline V gene has CDR1 SGDLS and CDR2 YYNGEE. V was pared by 4 bases and J by 0 bases, with 13 bases between. The CDR3 DNA reads TGTGCCAGCAGCCCACAGAACAGGATGAACACTGAAGCTTTCTTT. Residues: CASSPQNRMNTEAFF.

The CDR3 region is CATSRETTGVDGYTF. The CDR3 nucleotides read TGTGCCACCAGCAGAGAGACGACAGGGGTAGATGGCTACACCTTC. The V and J genes are TRBV15 and TRBJ1-2, with 8 bases fitting TRBD1. This CDR3 has 15 residues. CDR1 and CDR2 (germline): LNHNV, YYDKDF (reference sequence). Trimming removed 0 bases from V and 6 bases from J; junction bases left unmatched: 6. Supplemented by reference TRBV15 and TRBJ1-2, the full variable domain reads DAMVIQNPRYQVTQFGKPVTLSCSQTLNHNVMYWYQQKSSQAPKLLFHYYDKDFNNEADTPDNFQSRRPNTSFCFLDIRSPGLGDTAMYLCATSRETTGVDGYTFGSGTRLTVV.

V and J are TRBV28 and TRBJ2-1; 15 bases are a match to TRBD2. The CDR3 consists of 15 residues. The germline gives CDR1 MDHEN, CDR2 SYDVKM. The V gene end was trimmed by 8 bases and the J gene end by 4 bases; junction bases not matched to a gene: 3. DNA of the CDR3: TGTGCCAGCGGACTAGCGGGGGGGCCTTACAATGAGCAGTTCTTC. As protein: CASGLAGGPYNEQFF. The entire variable domain, with the rest obtained from reference TRBV28 and TRBJ2-1, is as follows: DVKVTQSSRYLVKRTGEKVFLECVQDMDHENMFWYRQDPGLGLRLIYFSYDVKMKEKGDIPEGYSVSREKKERFSLILESASTNQTSMYLCASGLAGGPYNEQFFGPGTRLTVL.

The chain links TRBV7-9 to TRBJ2-7; 9 bases are shared with TRBD1. V was clipped by 1 base and J by 3 bases; unmatched bases: 10. CDR1 is SEHNR and CDR2 is FQNEAQ in the germline V gene (reference sequence). This CDR3 has 17 residues. In DNA form, the CDR3 reads TGTGCCAGCAGCTTAGGTCCTACAGGGGGCAAGCTCTACGAGCAGTACTTC. Translated: CASSLGPTGGKLYEQYF.

V is TRBV4-1 and J is TRBJ2-6; a weak D match, TRBD2 (8 bases). The V gene lost 2 bases and the J gene lost 0 bases, with 14 bases spanning the gap. Germline assignment: CDR1 MGHRA and CDR2 YSYEKL. The CDR3 totals 18 residues. The CDR3 DNA follows: TGCGCCAGCAGCCAACCGGGAGGGGGCCGCTCTGGGGCCAACGTCCTGACTTTC. Encoded protein: CASSQPGGGRSGANVLTF.

CDR3 nucleotides: TGTGCCACCTCAATCGACCCAGGACAGGGTGCTGGCTACACCTTC. Protein product: CATSIDPGQGAGYTF. V is TRBV5-5 and J is TRBJ1-2; 8 bases match TRBD1. From germline, CDR1 is SGHKS and CDR2 YYEKEE (reference sequence). V lost 9 bases to trimming and J lost 7 bases; unmatched junction nucleotides: 17. This CDR3 comprises 15 residues.

The CDR3 region is CASSLWGVKGSGTNEKLFF. The CDR3, as DNA: TGTGCCAGCAGTTTGTGGGGGGTTAAAGGTTCTGGCACTAATGAAAAACTGTTTTTT. The V gene is TRBV28, the J gene TRBJ1-4; maybe TRBD1 (5 bases). V shed 3 bases and J shed 2 bases, with 22 bases lying between them. From germline, CDR1 is MDHEN and CDR2 SYDVKM. CDR3 length: 19 residues.

The chain combines TRBV15 with TRBJ2-3; 7 nucleotides align to TRBD2. Germline CDR1 reads LNHNV; CDR2 reads YYDKDF (reference sequence). V dropped 1 base and J dropped 0; count of bases not matched to a gene: 4. This CDR3 has 16 amino acids. CDR3 in amino acids: CATSRGAGPSTDTQYF. The CDR3 coding sequence is TGTGCCACCAGCAGAGGAGCGGGGCCTAGCACAGATACGCAGTATTTT.

The chain has TRBV7-9 and TRBJ1-4; 9 nucleotides align to TRBD1. The CDR3 contains 17 residues. The germline V gene has CDR1 SEHNR and CDR2 FQNEAQ (reference sequence). V lost 5 bases to trimming and J lost 7 bases; unmatched junction nucleotides: 14. Here the CDR3 reads CASSPRFQGQGFEKLFF. The CDR3 coding sequence is TGTGCCAGCAGCCCGCGATTTCAAGGACAGGGGTTTGAAAAACTGTTTTTT.

The chain combines TRBV5-4 with TRBJ2-5; D call uncertain. V lost 1 base, J lost 1 base, and 11 bases lay in between. CDR3 length: 15 residues. CDR1 and CDR2 from the germline V gene are SGHNT and YYREEE (reference sequence). The CDR3 sequence: CASSLRTEIQETQYF. For the CDR3, the DNA is TGTGCCAGCAGCTTGAGGACCGAAATCCAAGAGACCCAGTACTTC.

The CDR3 is CASSLQRDPYEQYF. CDR3 DNA: TGTGCCAGCAGCTTACAGCGGGACCCCTACGAGCAGTACTTC. The genes are TRBV7-2 and TRBJ2-7, with 7 bases fitting TRBD2. This CDR3 has 14 amino acids. CDR1 and CDR2 from the germline V gene are SGHTA and FQGNSA. Trimming removed 2 bases from V and 2 bases from J; junction bases left unmatched: 3.

This clone occurred once. The rearrangement links TRBV27 to TRBJ1-2, with a possible D match to TRBD1 (5 bases). The CDR3 has 15 residues. The germline V gene encodes CDR1 MNHEY and CDR2 SMNVEV (reference sequence). Trimming removed 0 bases at V and 3 bases at J, with 11 bases between. CDR3 sequence (DNA): TGTGCCAGCAGTTTATCAGGGGAAGGTGACTATGGCTACACCTTC. Its translation: CASSLSGEGDYGYTF.

V is TRBV5-5 and J is TRBJ1-1; maybe TRBD1 (6 bases). This CDR3 has 12 residues. V lost 4 bases and J 10 bases, leaving 14 bases between the germline ends. Germline CDR1 SGHKS, CDR2 YYEKEE (reference sequence). The CDR3 sequence: CASSPGHGAAFF. CDR3 nucleotide sequence: TGTGCCAGCAGCCCGGGACACGGGGCAGCTTTCTTT.